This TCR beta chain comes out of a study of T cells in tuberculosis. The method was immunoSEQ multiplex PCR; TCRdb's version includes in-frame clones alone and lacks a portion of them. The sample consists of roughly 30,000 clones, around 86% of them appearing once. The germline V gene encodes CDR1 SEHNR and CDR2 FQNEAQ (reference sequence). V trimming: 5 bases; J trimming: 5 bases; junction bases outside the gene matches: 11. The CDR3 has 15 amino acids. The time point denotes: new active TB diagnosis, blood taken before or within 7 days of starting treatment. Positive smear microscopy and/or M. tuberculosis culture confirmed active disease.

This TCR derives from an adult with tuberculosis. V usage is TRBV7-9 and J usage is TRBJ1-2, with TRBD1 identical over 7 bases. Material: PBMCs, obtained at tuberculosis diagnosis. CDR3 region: CASSSGDRVTYGYTF. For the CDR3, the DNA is TGTGCCAGCAGCAGCGGCGACAGGGTAACGTATGGCTACACCTTC. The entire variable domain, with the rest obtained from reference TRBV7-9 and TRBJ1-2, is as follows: DTGVSQNPRHKITKRGQNVTFRCDPISEHNRLYWYRQTLGQGPEFLTYFQNEAQLEKSRLLSDRFSAERPKGSFSTLEIQRTEQGDSAMYLCASSSGDRVTYGYTFGSGTRLTVV.